This passage covers 23 T cell receptor beta chains from one sample sequenced in a study of blood T cell repertoires in COVID-19. Data came from immunoSEQ multiplex PCR; TCRdb stores just in-frame clones and leaves some out. The data contain more than 25,000 clones, about nine tenths of them seen just once; the ten biggest clones take up roughly 8%. Sample: peripheral blood. The receptors here all came from a man aged 45 to 65 with active COVID-19.

This clone was counted a single time. V gene TRBV6-5 combines with J gene TRBJ2-1, with TRBD2 matching over 12 bases. The junction had 2 bases not matched to a gene; V was cut back by 0 bases and J by 5 bases. CDR3 length equals 16 residues. CDR1 is MNHEY, CDR2 SVGAGI, per germline. For the CDR3, the DNA is TGTGCCAGCAGTTACTCGAGGACTAGCGGGAACAATGAGCAGTTCTTC. It yields the protein CASSYSRTSGNNEQFF.

The chain is built from TRBV24-1 and TRBJ2-5; 7 bases are shared with TRBD1. This CDR3 is 15 amino acids long. The junction had 5 bases not matched to a gene; V was cut back by 4 bases and J by 1 base. Germline values: CDR1 KGHDR, CDR2 SFDVKD. CDR3 region: CATSEGDRAQETQYF. The CDR3, as DNA: TGTGCCACCAGTGAGGGAGACAGGGCCCAAGAGACCCAGTACTTC.

The genes are TRBV5-6 and TRBJ2-1; TRBD1 matches at 7 bases. The CDR3 totals 16 residues. The germline CDR1 and CDR2 sequences are SGHDT and YYEEEE. The junction had 15 bases not matched to a gene; V was cut back by 5 bases and J by 7 bases. Here the CDR3 DNA reads TGTGCCAGCAGAACGCTACAGGGGATTTTTATAAATGAGCAGTTCTTC. Protein product: CASRTLQGIFINEQFF. Filled out from reference TRBV5-6 and TRBJ2-1, the complete variable domain reads DAGVTQSPTHLIKTRGQQVTLRCSPKSGHDTVSWYQQALGQGPQFIFQYYEEEERQRGNFPDRFSGHQFPNYSSELNVNALLLGDSALYLCASRTLQGIFINEQFFGPGTRLTVL.

V and J are TRBV30 and TRBJ2-1; 9 nucleotides align to TRBD2. This CDR3 is 15 amino acids long. Losses at the gene ends were 1 base for V and 9 bases for J; bases not matched to a gene: 10. Germline assignment: CDR1 GTSNPN and CDR2 SVGIG (reference sequence). CDR3: CAWSGAAGGVTEQFF. Here the CDR3 DNA reads TGTGCCTGGAGTGGGGCGGCGGGAGGGGTTACTGAGCAGTTCTTC.

This rearrangement joins TRBV5-1 to TRBJ2-1; D is perhaps TRBD2 (6 bases). This CDR3 comprises 15 residues. V lost 0 bases to trimming and J lost 5 bases, with 12 bases between them. Germline V gene lookup returns CDR1 SGHRS and CDR2 YFSETQ. CDR3 sequence (DNA): TGCGCCAGCAGCTTGGCCCGCGGGGCAAACAATGAGCAGTTCTTC. It specifies CASSLARGANNEQFF. The variable domain in full, completed from reference TRBV5-1 and TRBJ2-1, reads KAGVTQTPRYLIKTRGQQVTLSCSPISGHRSVSWYQQTPGQGLQFLFEYFSETQRNKGNFPGRFSGRQFSNSRSEMNVSTLELGDSALYLCASSLARGANNEQFFGPGTRLTVL.

This clone was counted a single time. V usage is TRBV11-2 and J usage is TRBJ1-3, with D possibly being TRBD1 (5 bases). The ends were cut back, 0 bases at V and 4 bases at J, with 13 bases in the middle. CDR1 is SGHAT and CDR2 is FQNNGV in the germline V gene. The CDR3 length is 16 residues. The CDR3 coding sequence is TGTGCCAGCAGCTTAGATCGTGGGGCGCGGGGAAACACCATATATTTT. Amino acid sequence: CASSLDRGARGNTIYF.

The V gene is TRBV7-9, the J gene TRBJ1-5; 7 bases map to TRBD1. CDR3 length: 17 amino acids. The V gene's germline CDR1 is SEHNR and CDR2 FQNEAQ (reference sequence). With 0 bases clipped from V and 2 bases from J, the junction kept 7 bases outside the gene matches. The CDR3 protein is CASSLARGDRGNQPQHF. CDR3 DNA: TGTGCCAGCAGCTTAGCGAGGGGAGACAGGGGCAATCAGCCCCAGCATTTT. The whole variable domain, filled in from reference TRBV7-9 and TRBJ1-5, reads DTGVSQNPRHKITKRGQNVTFRCDPISEHNRLYWYRQTLGQGPEFLTYFQNEAQLEKSRLLSDRFSAERPKGSFSTLEIQRTEQGDSAMYLCASSLARGDRGNQPQHFGDGTRLSIL.

The V gene is TRBV2, the J gene TRBJ2-5; 8 bases align to TRBD1. Germline V gene sequence: CDR1 SNHLY, CDR2 FYNNEI. The CDR3 has 15 amino acids. With V trimmed by 1 base and J by 2 bases, 3 bases remained unmatched. This chain's CDR3 is CASSEGTGIQETQYF. As DNA, the CDR3 is TGTGCCAGCAGTGAAGGGACAGGGATACAAGAGACCCAGTACTTC.

V gene TRBV3-1 (or the pseudogene TRBV3-2) combines with J gene TRBJ2-2; tentative D call: TRBD1 (5 bases). Trimming left V 4 bases short and J 5 bases short, with 14 bases between. CDR3 length: 15 amino acids. In germline, CDR1 is LGHDT, CDR2 YNNKEL (reference sequence). The CDR3 DNA reads as TGTGCCAGCAGCCGCCTGGCTGGGGCGACCGGGGAGCTGTTTTTT. Its protein is CASSRLAGATGELFF.

This chain links TRBV11-2 with TRBJ2-5, with TRBD1 matching 8 bases. This CDR3 is built from 15 residues. Germline-derived CDR1 and CDR2 are SGHAT and FQNNGV. V lost 4 bases to trimming and J lost 5 bases; unmatched junction nucleotides: 9. The CDR3 protein is CASSSPGQAGETQYF. The DNA for the CDR3 is TGTGCCAGCAGCTCTCCGGGACAGGCTGGCGAGACCCAGTACTTC.

The rearrangement joins TRBV5-1 to TRBJ2-2; 8 bases agree with TRBD2. V trimming: 3 bases; J trimming: 4 bases; junction bases outside the gene matches: 20. CDR3 size: 20 residues. Germline V CDR1 and CDR2: SGHRS, YFSETQ. DNA of the CDR3: TGCGCCAGCAGCTCTCCTCGGCCCGGACTAGCATATAGCGGCACCGGGGAGCTGTTTTTT. Its translation is CASSSPRPGLAYSGTGELFF.

V is TRBV10-3 and J is TRBJ2-3, with 11 nucleotides matching TRBD2. There are 16 residues in the CDR3. The V gene end was trimmed by 5 bases and the J gene end by 0 bases; junction bases not matched to a gene: 4. The V gene's germline CDR1 is ENHRY and CDR2 SYGVKD. The DNA of the CDR3 is TGTGCCATCAGTTCAGGGACTAGCGGCAGCACAGATACGCAGTATTTT. Its protein product is CAISSGTSGSTDTQYF.

Written as DNA, the CDR3 is TGTGCCAGTAGTCCCTTTTTACAGGGCTGGAGACCAGGCGGCAATCAGCCCCAGCATTTT. Amino acid sequence: CASSPFLQGWRPGGNQPQHF. The gene calls are TRBV19 and TRBJ1-5; D is possibly TRBD1 (6 bases). The V end lost 5 bases, the J end lost 2 bases, and 28 bases lay between the germline ends. Germline-derived CDR1 and CDR2 are LNHDA and SQIVND (reference sequence). This CDR3 spans 20 amino acids.

V is TRBV19 and J is TRBJ2-3; 11 bases are a match to TRBD2. The CDR3 covers 17 residues. CDR1 and CDR2 (germline): LNHDA, SQIVND (reference sequence). Losses at the gene ends were 5 bases for V and 0 bases for J; bases not matched to a gene: 7. DNA for the CDR3: TGTGCCAGTAGTCTAGCGGGGGGCAGGTCTAGCACAGATACGCAGTATTTT. This codes for CASSLAGGRSSTDTQYF.

The chain employs TRBV5-4 and TRBJ2-3; D is possibly TRBD1 (6 bases). This CDR3 has 14 amino acids. Germline CDR1 and CDR2: SGHNT and YYREEE (reference sequence). With 4 bases removed from V and 2 bases from J, the gap between germline ends came to 11 bases. As DNA, the CDR3 is TGTGCCAGCAGCCCGCAGGGGAACACAGATACGCAGTATTTT. Protein product: CASSPQGNTDTQYF.

The chain combines TRBV5-1 with TRBJ2-7; 7 positions agree with TRBD1. Trimming took 0 bases from V and 5 from J; bases not matched to a gene: 5. This CDR3 has 14 amino acids. The V gene's germline CDR1 is SGHRS and CDR2 YFSETQ. In DNA form, the CDR3 reads TGCGCCAGCAGCTTGGGCGACAGGGCCAACGAGCAGTACTTC. Its translation: CASSLGDRANEQYF.

This rearrangement joins TRBV29-1 to TRBJ2-1; TRBD1 aligns across 9 bases. The germline CDR1 and CDR2 sequences are SQVTM and ANQGSEA. V shed 2 bases, J shed 6 bases, and the junction held 5 bases outside the gene matches. The CDR3 has 14 amino acids. The CDR3: CSVEKGQGSNEQFF. The CDR3 nucleotides are TGCAGCGTTGAAAAGGGACAGGGCAGCAATGAGCAGTTCTTC.

The CDR3 is CASSPPVRTIAGSGELFF. Written as DNA, the CDR3 is TGTGCCAGCTCACCACCGGTGAGGACGATAGCGGGATCCGGGGAGCTGTTTTTT. This chain connects TRBV18 to TRBJ2-2; 8 nucleotides align to TRBD2. The germline V gene has CDR1 KGHSH and CDR2 LQKENI. This CDR3 spans 18 amino acids. Trimming cost V 0 bases and J 6 bases; bases outside gene matches: 12.

V and J are TRBV2 and TRBJ1-1; 7 bases match TRBD1. The CDR3 loop spans 14 amino acids. V gave up 5 bases and J gave up 11 bases; unmatched junction bases: 14. Germline loops: CDR1 SNHLY, CDR2 FYNNEI. The CDR3 nucleotides read TGTGCCAGCAGTACTGACAGGGCGATCTTTAATGCTTTCTTT. This gives the protein CASSTDRAIFNAFF.

The chain uses TRBV7-8 and TRBJ1-5, with D perhaps matching TRBD1 (6 bases). V was shortened by 1 base and J by 2 bases, with 6 bases between the two germline ends. Germline CDR1 is SGHVS and CDR2 is FQNEAQ. The CDR3 sequence is 14 residues long. CDR3 nucleotides: TGTGCCAGCAGCTTAGGACAGGGCAATCAGCCCCAGCATTTT. Its translation is CASSLGQGNQPQHF.

The CDR3 loop reads CASTPGTDIYEQYF. CDR3 bases: TGCGCCAGCACCCCGGGGACAGACATCTACGAGCAGTACTTC. The chain carries TRBV5-1 and TRBJ2-7; 7 bases fit TRBD1. The germline CDR1 and CDR2 sequences are SGHRS and YFSETQ. J lost 3 bases, V lost 6 bases, and 9 bases had no gene match. The CDR3 length is 14 residues.

This chain links TRBV19 with TRBJ2-7; TRBD1 matches 9 bases. Germline V gives CDR1 LNHDA, CDR2 SQIVND (reference sequence). Losses at the gene ends were 3 bases for V and 2 bases for J; bases not matched to a gene: 5. The CDR3 runs to 15 residues. As DNA, the CDR3 is TGTGCCAGTAGTATCACGACAGGGGGGACCTACGAGCAGTACTTC. This translates into CASSITTGGTYEQYF.

The rearrangement joins TRBV4-1 to TRBJ2-2; no definite D call. CDR1 and CDR2 from the germline V gene are MGHRA and YSYEKL. This CDR3 has 16 amino acids. The V gene lost 4 bases and the J gene lost 0 bases, with 12 bases spanning the gap. The CDR3 loop reads CASSPDWPTNTGELFF. As DNA, the CDR3 is TGCGCCAGCAGCCCCGATTGGCCGACGAACACCGGGGAGCTGTTTTTT.